This T cell receptor (beta chain) was recovered during a study of T cells in Graves' hyperthyroidism and ophthalmopathy. Hyperthyroidism, newly diagnosed and lasting under 2 months, affected patients aged 18 to 65. The PBMCs were sourced from fresh peripheral blood (about 9.7 ml). Amplification of TCR beta CDR3 regions was performed using RNA transcripts as template. The TCR CDR3 first-round RT-PCR relied on the HTBI primer set. TCRdb analysed the multiplex PCR reads with MiXCR anew, one entry per CDR3 protein. The data show more than 300,000 distinct CDR3 sequences, approximately 14% seen once. CDR1 is WNHNN and CDR2 is SYGVQD in the germline V gene (reference sequence). There are 13 residues in the CDR3. Trimming took 10 bases from V and 0 from J, leaving 10 bases between them.

The sample taken for sequencing was blood. The sequence derives from a woman aged 60 to 75 with Graves' hyperthyroidism. The V call is TRBV10-1, the J call TRBJ2-1; D gene uncertain. The CDR3 is CATSTSSYNEQFF. The DNA of the CDR3 is TGCGCCACCTCCACGAGCTCCTACAATGAGCAGTTCTTC.